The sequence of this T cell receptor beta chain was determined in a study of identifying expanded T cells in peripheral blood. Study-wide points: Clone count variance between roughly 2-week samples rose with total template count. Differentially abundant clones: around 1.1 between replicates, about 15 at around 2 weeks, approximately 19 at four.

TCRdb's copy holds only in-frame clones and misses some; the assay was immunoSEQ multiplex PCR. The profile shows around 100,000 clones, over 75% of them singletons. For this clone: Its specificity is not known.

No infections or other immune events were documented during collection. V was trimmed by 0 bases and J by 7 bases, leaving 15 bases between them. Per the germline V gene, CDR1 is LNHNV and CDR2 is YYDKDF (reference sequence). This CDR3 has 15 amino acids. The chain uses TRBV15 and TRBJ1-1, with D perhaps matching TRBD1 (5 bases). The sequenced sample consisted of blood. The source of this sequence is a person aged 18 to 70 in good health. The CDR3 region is CATSRDRLGTFEAFF. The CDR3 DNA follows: TGTGCCACCAGCAGAGATCGTTTGGGGACGTTTGAAGCTTTCTTT.